Listed here is a single T cell receptor beta chain. Its antigen is currently not known. The input lacks base qualities; no much larger clone sits a single base away. The library was produced with the immunoSEQ multiplex PCR assay. Held by TCRdb, this immuneACCESS table contains in-frame sequences only and omits some clones. Under half of the omission traces to an unresolved V gene where checked; the cause of the rest is unknown. The sample table records tens of thousands of clones; over 75% of these occur just once. The top ten constitute approximately 7% of the sample. This entry is derived from a study of control samples from healthy donors and cancer patients (dated by TCRdb to about 2020). Sequenced material: blood. This TCR was recovered from a man over 45 in good health.

The nucleotide sequence reads as follows: TGTGCCAGCAGCGTACTCAAACAGGGAGTCGCGCCTAACTATGGCTACACCTTC. It specifies CASSVLKQGVAPNYGYTF. The V gene is TRBV9 and the J gene is TRBJ1-2, and possibly TRBD1, on 6 matching bases. The CDR3 has 18 amino acids, counting the end cysteine and phenylalanine. The CDR3 DNA has 54 bases and is translated from base 1. The V and J ends are trimmed by 1 base and 0 bases, leaving 19 bases between them. The germline V gene yields SGDLS for CDR1 and YYNGEE for CDR2. The full variable domain, with segments outside the CDR3 supplied by the reference TRBV9 and TRBJ1-2 proteins, appears as DSGVTQTPKHLITATGQRVTLRCSPRSGDLSVYWYQQSLDQGLQFLIQYYNGEERAKGNILERFSAQQFPDLHSELNLSSLELGDSALYFCASSVLKQGVAPNYGYTFGSGTRLTVV.